A single sample gave rise to the 20 T cell receptor beta chains below, sequenced in a study of blood T cell repertoires in COVID-19. Measured with immunoSEQ multiplex PCR; TCRdb has only the in-frame clones, and not every one. The repertoire has tens of thousands of clones, roughly 76% of them found once; the top ten carry roughly 20%. Specimen: peripheral blood. Receptors originate from a woman in her sixties or seventies with acute or convalescent COVID-19.

V usage is TRBV30 and J usage is TRBJ2-7; D may be TRBD2 (7 bases). Germline V gene data show CDR1 as GTSNPN and CDR2 as SVGIG (reference sequence). With 3 bases removed from V and 3 bases from J, the gap between germline ends came to 15 bases. The CDR3 consists of 14 residues. The CDR3 bases are TGTGCCTGGAGCGGGAGGCAGGGGCTCTACGAGCAGTACTTC. Amino acid sequence: CAWSGRQGLYEQYF.

For the CDR3, the DNA is TGTGCCAGCAGTGTCGGGCTAGCGGCTTACAATGAGCAGTTCTTC. This encodes CASSVGLAAYNEQFF. The chain is built from TRBV6-2 or TRBV6-3 and TRBJ2-1, with 7 bases matching TRBD2. The CDR3 has 15 residues. CDR1 and CDR2 from the germline V gene are MNHEY and SVGEGT. V lost 5 bases, J lost 4 bases, and 8 bases stayed unmatched.

This clone came up once. The chain is built from TRBV2 and TRBJ1-5, with a weak D call TRBD1 (5 bases). The CDR3 has 15 amino acids. Germline CDR1 is SNHLY and CDR2 is FYNNEI. V was trimmed by 1 base and J by 2 bases, leaving 9 bases between them. The CDR3 sequence: CASSEGQLGNQPQHF. The CDR3 bases are TGTGCCAGCAGTGAAGGACAGTTAGGCAATCAGCCCCAGCATTTT.

This clone was detected only once. The chain joins TRBV19 to TRBJ1-2; 7 bases are a match to TRBD1. V shed 5 bases and J 3 bases; nucleotides not matched to a gene: 15. Per germline, CDR1 LNHDA and CDR2 SQIVND (reference sequence). CDR3 length equals 17 residues. CDR3 sequence reads: CASSATLTGAGDYGYTF. The CDR3 nucleotides read TGTGCCAGTAGTGCCACCCTAACAGGGGCCGGGGACTATGGCTACACCTTC. Full variable domain (remainder filled in from reference TRBV19 and TRBJ1-2): DGGITQSPKYLFRKEGQNVTLSCEQNLNHDAMYWYRQDPGQGLRLIYYSQIVNDFQKGDIAEGYSVSREKKESFPLTVTSAQKNPTAFYLCASSATLTGAGDYGYTFGSGTRLTVV.

V usage is TRBV27 and J usage is TRBJ2-1, with D possibly being TRBD1 (5 bases). V lost 6 bases, J lost 5 bases, and 20 bases lay in between. Germline CDR1 MNHEY, CDR2 SMNVEV (reference sequence). This CDR3 contains 16 residues. CDR3: CASSRKWQGANNEQFF. As DNA, the CDR3 is TGTGCCAGCAGCCGAAAGTGGCAGGGCGCCAACAATGAGCAGTTCTTC.

The chain is built from TRBV6-5 and TRBJ1-1; D gene uncertain. The CDR3 length is 14 residues. Trimming stripped 6 bases from V and 2 bases from J, with 13 bases between. Germline CDR1 is MNHEY and CDR2 is SVGAGI. The CDR3 DNA reads TGTGCCAGCAGCTTGATACAGCAAAACACTGAAGCTTTCTTT. Translation gives CASSLIQQNTEAFF.

This chain links TRBV30 with TRBJ1-6; no clear D gene. This CDR3 has 11 residues. Trimming removed 4 bases from V and 9 bases from J, with 7 bases in between. CDR1 and CDR2 from the germline V gene are GTSNPN and SVGIG (reference sequence). CDR3 sequence (DNA): TGTGCCTGGAAAGCGGGTTCACCCCTCCACTTT. Its translation: CAWKAGSPLHF.

V is TRBV28 and J is TRBJ2-1; TRBD1 might be the D (8 bases). Between the trimmed V and J ends, which lost 5 bases and 6 bases, there was a span of 23 bases. This CDR3 comprises 17 residues. Germline CDR1 and CDR2: MDHEN and SYDVKM. The CDR3 sequence: CASSPSTGGGPRNEQFF. As DNA, the CDR3 is TGTGCCAGCAGTCCGTCAACAGGGGGGGGGCCCCGCAATGAGCAGTTCTTC.

This clone was observed a single time. The V and J genes are TRBV27 and TRBJ2-7; the match to TRBD1 covers 8 bases. Trimming cost V 3 bases and J 6 bases; bases outside gene matches: 4. This CDR3 spans 13 amino acids. The germline CDR1 and CDR2 sequences are MNHEY and SMNVEV (reference sequence). The CDR3 coding sequence is TGTGCCAGCAGTTTCCTCGACAGGGGCGAGCAGTACTTC. It translates to CASSFLDRGEQYF.

This clone was counted a single time. The chain uses TRBV5-1 and TRBJ2-3; TRBD2 matches 11 bases. Germline V gene sequence: CDR1 SGHRS, CDR2 YFSETQ. The CDR3 is made up of 16 amino acids. With V trimmed by 4 bases and J by 2 bases, 6 bases remained unmatched. CDR3 protein: CASSGGLAVLTDTQYF. The CDR3 DNA is TGCGCCAGCAGCGGGGGACTAGCGGTTCTCACAGATACGCAGTATTTT.

The rearrangement links TRBV2 to TRBJ2-1; TRBD2 matches 8 bases. The CDR3 has 14 residues. The germline V gene encodes CDR1 SNHLY and CDR2 FYNNEI. The V gene end was trimmed by 6 bases and the J gene end by 4 bases; junction bases not matched to a gene: 5. The chain's CDR3 is CASRGRLAYNEQFF. The CDR3, as DNA: TGTGCCAGCAGGGGTCGACTAGCGTACAATGAGCAGTTCTTC.

This clone was recorded only once. The chain links TRBV5-1 to TRBJ2-1, with a possible D match to TRBD1 (5 bases). With 5 bases removed from V and 0 bases from J, the gap between germline ends came to 15 bases. Germline V gene data show CDR1 as SGHRS and CDR2 as YFSETQ. The CDR3 loop spans 16 amino acids. CDR3 in DNA: TGCGCCAGCAGTACCCAGGGCGAGAGCTCCTACAATGAGCAGTTCTTC. Residues: CASSTQGESSYNEQFF.

The V call is TRBV6-1, the J call TRBJ1-5, with D possibly matching TRBD1 (6 bases). The V gene lost 5 bases and the J gene lost 2 bases, with 13 bases spanning the gap. Per germline, CDR1 MNHNS and CDR2 SASEGT. This CDR3 comprises 15 residues. CDR3 in DNA: TGTGCCAGCAGTTTTCCAGACAGGCGCAATCAGCCCCAGCATTTT. Amino acid sequence: CASSFPDRRNQPQHF.

J is TRBJ2-6 and V is TRBV5-4; D gene ambiguous. Germline V gene lookup returns CDR1 SGHNT and CDR2 YYREEE (reference sequence). V was clipped by 0 bases and J by 0 bases, with 19 bases between them. The CDR3 is made up of 20 amino acids. DNA for the CDR3: TGTGCCAGCAGCTTGGTGGTTGACACGCCGATTAGCTCTGGGGCCAACGTCCTGACTTTC. Translating gives CASSLVVDTPISSGANVLTF.

V and J are TRBV2 and TRBJ2-1, with a tentative D call TRBD2 (6 bases). V was trimmed by 8 bases and J by 5 bases, leaving 22 bases between them. Germline V gene sequence: CDR1 SNHLY, CDR2 FYNNEI. The CDR3 loop spans 16 amino acids. The CDR3 nucleotides read TGTGCCAGCCGTCGACGAGGGGCTTCGGGGGACAATGAGCAGTTCTTC. This gives the protein CASRRRGASGDNEQFF.

This clone has only a few counts. The rearrangement links TRBV11-2 to TRBJ2-5, with a weak D call TRBD1 (6 bases). CDR3 length: 15 amino acids. The germline CDR1 and CDR2 sequences are SGHAT and FQNNGV. V lost 0 bases and J 4 bases, leaving 12 bases between the germline ends. DNA of the CDR3: TGTGCCAGCAGCTTAGATCTAGGCAGGGGAGAGACCCAGTACTTC. It translates to CASSLDLGRGETQYF.

V usage is TRBV11-2 and J usage is TRBJ2-7; D is undetermined. This CDR3 region has 12 residues. Germline V gives CDR1 SGHAT, CDR2 FQNNGV. V was trimmed by 2 bases and J by 4 bases, leaving 6 bases between them. CDR3 sequence (DNA): TGTGCCAGCAGCTTATCTAAGTACGAGCAGTACTTC. Its translation is CASSLSKYEQYF.

This clone was found a few times. The chain is built from TRBV19 and TRBJ1-3; tentatively, D is TRBD1 (6 bases). V shed 8 bases and J shed 7 bases, with 24 bases lying between them. The germline CDR1 and CDR2 sequences are LNHDA and SQIVND (reference sequence). The CDR3 extends over 16 amino acids. The CDR3 is CASRDRLRQVENTIYF. CDR3 bases: TGTGCCAGTCGTGACAGGCTTAGGCAAGTGGAGAACACCATATATTTT.

Only one count was recorded for this clone. The rearrangement uses TRBV6-4 and TRBJ1-6; TRBD1 matches 7 bases. The CDR3 spans 14 residues. Germline V gives CDR1 MRHNA, CDR2 SNTAGT. The J segment lost 6 bases and the V segment lost 1 base, leaving 0 bases of the junction unmatched. CDR3 protein: CASSDYRGNSPLHF. CDR3 nucleotide sequence: TGTGCCAGCAGTGACTACAGGGGTAATTCACCCCTCCACTTT.

The rearrangement uses TRBV5-5 and TRBJ2-4; 10 bases match TRBD2. Germline V gives CDR1 SGHKS, CDR2 YYEKEE (reference sequence). The CDR3 spans 17 residues. Losses at the gene ends were 0 bases for V and 5 bases for J; bases not matched to a gene: 8. This chain's CDR3 is CASSLVGAGGPENIQYF. The CDR3 nucleotides are TGTGCCAGCAGCTTGGTAGGAGCGGGAGGGCCGGAAAACATTCAGTACTTC.